The 5 T cell receptor beta chains in this list originate from one sample, sequenced in a study of T cells in Graves' hyperthyroidism and ophthalmopathy. Amplification targeted TCR beta CDR3 regions from RNA transcripts. Carried out on the TCR CDR3, a first-round RT-PCR used the HTBI primer set. TCRdb used MiXCR to reprocess the multiplex PCR reads, holding one entry per CDR3 protein. The sample contains about 840,000 distinct CDR3 sequences, roughly 40% of which appear only once. The specimen was blood. These receptor sequences come from a man younger than 30 with Graves' hyperthyroidism.

The chain joins TRBV20-1 to TRBJ2-7; 7 bases fit TRBD1. The germline V gene encodes CDR1 DFQATT and CDR2 SNEGSKA (reference sequence). The CDR3 extends over 13 amino acids. Germline trimming cut 6 bases from V and 2 bases from J; bases unmatched to any gene: 7. CDR3 nucleotide sequence: TGCAGTGCCCACGACAGGGAGCCCTACGAGCAGTACTTC. Its protein product is CSAHDREPYEQYF.

The rearrangement uses TRBV12-3 or TRBV12-4 and TRBJ1-2, with D perhaps matching TRBD1 (5 bases). The CDR3 runs 14 residues. V lost 2 bases and J lost 6, with 13 bases in between. The CDR3 protein is CASSLYERGDGYTF. CDR3 in DNA: TGTGCCAGCAGTTTATACGAACGGGGGGATGGCTACACCTTC.

The chain combines TRBV5-5 with TRBJ1-4; possible D gene TRBD1, 5 bases. CDR3 size: 14 residues. With 4 bases removed from V and 8 bases from J, the gap between germline ends came to 15 bases. CDR1 SGHKS and CDR2 YYEKEE come from the germline V gene (reference sequence). CDR3 DNA: TGTGCCAGCAGCCCGGGACGATGGGAGGAAAAACTGTTTTTT. Protein product: CASSPGRWEEKLFF.

This rearrangement joins TRBV7-6 to TRBJ2-7; TRBD2 matches 13 bases. The CDR3 has 18 amino acids. Germline lookup yields CDR1 SGHVS and CDR2 FNYEAQ. V trimming: 5 bases; J trimming: 0 bases; junction bases outside the gene matches: 10. CDR3 in DNA: TGTGCCAGCAGCCCCGGGACTAGCGGGAAGCTTAGCTCCTACGAGCAGTACTTC. The encoded protein is CASSPGTSGKLSSYEQYF.

Note on this clonotype: This clone may be a read error of a much larger clone one base away. The chain employs TRBV7-9 and TRBJ2-7; perhaps TRBD2 as D (5 bases). The CDR3 is made up of 12 amino acids. V lost 0 bases, J lost 9 bases, and 9 bases lay in between. Germline CDR1 is SEHNR and CDR2 is FQNEAQ (reference sequence). CDR3 amino acids: CASSLATGGQYF. The DNA for the CDR3 is TGTGCCAGCAGCTTAGCGACCGGAGGGCAGTACTTC. The variable domain in full, with the rest retrieved from reference TRBV7-9 and TRBJ2-7, is DTGVSQNPRHKITKRGQNVTFRCDPISEHNRLYWYRQTLGQGPEFLTYFQNEAQLEKSRLLSDRFSAERPKGSFSTLEIQRTEQGDSAMYLCASSLATGGQYFGPGTRLTVT.